This T cell receptor (beta chain) was sequenced during a study of cytomegalovirus exposure and HLA in healthy donors. PCR used 60 Vbeta primers and 13 Jbeta primers. Clones were sequenced by immunoSEQ multiplex PCR, and TCRdb holds only the in-frame ones, with some missing. This sample has more than 90,000 clones, with around 68% found just once. Losses at the gene ends were 4 bases for V and 7 bases for J; bases not matched to a gene: 10. The germline CDR1 and CDR2 sequences are SGHRS and YFSETQ. The CDR3 extends over 15 amino acids. Sequenced: PBMCs. This receptor was taken from a woman aged 45 to 65 in good health and CMV-seropositive. The rearrangement links TRBV5-1 to TRBJ2-1, with 8 bases that match TRBD1. The CDR3: CASSPGQGAGNEQFF. In nucleotides, the CDR3 is TGCGCCAGCAGCCCAGGCCAGGGGGCAGGTAATGAGCAGTTCTTC. Combining the CDR3 with reference TRBV5-1 and TRBJ2-1 gives the whole variable domain KAGVTQTPRYLIKTRGQQVTLSCSPISGHRSVSWYQQTPGQGLQFLFEYFSETQRNKGNFPGRFSGRQFSNSRSEMNVSTLELGDSALYLCASSPGQGAGNEQFFGPGTRLTVL.